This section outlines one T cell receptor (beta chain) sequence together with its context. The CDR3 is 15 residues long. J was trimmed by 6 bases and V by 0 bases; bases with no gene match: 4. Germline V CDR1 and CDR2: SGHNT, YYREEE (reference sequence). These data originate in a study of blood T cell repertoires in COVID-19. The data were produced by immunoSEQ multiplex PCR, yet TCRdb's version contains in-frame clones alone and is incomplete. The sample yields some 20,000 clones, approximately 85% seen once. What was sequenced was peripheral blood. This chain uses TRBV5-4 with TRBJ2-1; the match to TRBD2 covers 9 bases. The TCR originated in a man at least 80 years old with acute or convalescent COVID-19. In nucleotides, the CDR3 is TGTGCCAGCAGCTTGGTACTAGCGGGTCTCAATGAGCAGTTCTTC. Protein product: CASSLVLAGLNEQFF.